A selection of T cell receptor beta chains follows, all from one sample in a study of T cell repertoires in cytomegalovirus infection. TCRdb re-analysed the reads in MiXCR, keeping a single row per CDR3 protein. The sample lists about 400,000 distinct CDR3 sequences, around a third seen once, with less than 15% in the top ten. For these receptors, no antigen is known. Source: cultured PBMCs, taken from culture after CMV antigen stimulation. These receptors came from a human donor in good health (CMV status not recorded). Some clones in this sample may be carry-over from other donors' samples. CDR3s include the opening cysteine and the closing phenylalanine or tryptophan. D genes are given only for firm matches. A clone size is listed for some rows: how often the clone was seen (once, few, many), or a class if it is expanded.

D: .
size: few
V: TRBV28
J: TRBJ2-7
CDR3: CASSSPTIYEQYF
DNA: TGTGCCAGCAGTTCCCCGACTATATACGAGCAGTACTTC

D: TRBD1
size: .
V: TRBV7-2
J: TRBJ1-6
CDR3: CASSEGAGGNSPLHF
DNA: TGTGCCAGCAGCGAGGGGGCAGGGGGGAATTCACCCCTCCACTTT

D: TRBD2
size: .
V: TRBV7-2
J: TRBJ2-2
CDR3: CATTTRTSGLTGELFF
DNA: TGTGCCACGACGACTCGGACTAGCGGACTCACCGGGGAGCTGTTTTTT

D: .
size: few
V: TRBV19
J: TRBJ1-1
CDR3: CASSHSPGPILNTEAFF
DNA: TGTGCCAGTAGTCACTCACCAGGGCCCATCTTGAACACTGAAGCTTTCTTT

D: TRBD2
size: once
V: TRBV9
J: TRBJ2-3
CDR3: CASSATSASTDTQYF
DNA: TGTGCCAGCAGCGCGACTAGCGCTAGCACAGATACGCAGTATTTT

D: TRBD1
size: .
V: TRBV5-1
J: TRBJ1-1
CDR3: CASSRQGGLGNTEAFF
DNA: TGCGCCAGCAGCAGACAGGGCGGGTTGGGGAACACTGAAGCTTTCTTT

D: TRBD1
size: few
V: TRBV20-1
J: TRBJ1-1
CDR3: CSAPVPGGVEAFF
DNA: TGCAGTGCCCCCGTTCCAGGGGGGGTTGAAGCTTTCTTT

D: .
size: few
V: TRBV5-6
J: TRBJ2-5
CDR3: CASSFGPLAGYQETQYF
DNA: TGTGCCAGCAGCTTTGGCCCACTCGCCGGGTACCAAGAGACCCAGTACTTC

D: TRBD2
size: .
V: TRBV7-9
J: TRBJ2-1
CDR3: CASSFRTSYNEQFF
DNA: TGTGCCAGCAGCTTCCGGACTAGCTACAATGAGCAGTTCTTC

D: .
size: .
V: TRBV4-3
J: TRBJ1-6
CDR3: CASSRRLADSPLHF
DNA: TGCGCCAGCAGCCGGCGTTTGGCAGATTCACCCCTCCACTTT

D: TRBD2
size: .
V: TRBV11-3
J: TRBJ2-2
CDR3: CASSQGLAGELFF
DNA: TGTGCCAGCAGCCAGGGACTAGCCGGGGAGCTGTTTTTT

D: .
size: .
V: TRBV12-5
J: TRBJ2-3
CDR3: CASGLIGKEGTDTQYF
DNA: TGTGCTAGTGGTTTGATAGGAAAGGAGGGCACAGATACGCAGTATTTT

D: .
size: .
V: TRBV7-8
J: TRBJ2-1
CDR3: CASSLGSGTGYNEQFF
DNA: TGTGCCAGCAGCTTAGGATCCGGGACTGGGTACAATGAGCAGTTCTTC

D: .
size: .
V: TRBV24-1
J: TRBJ2-1
CDR3: CATSKQHEGRNNEQFF
DNA: TGTGCCACCAGTAAGCAACATGAGGGCAGAAACAATGAGCAGTTCTTC

D: .
size: .
V: TRBV30
J: TRBJ2-7
CDR3: CASTAGRIYEQYF
DNA: TGTGCCTCTACTGCGGGCAGGATCTACGAGCAGTACTTC

D: TRBD1
size: .
V: TRBV12-3/TRBV12-4
J: TRBJ2-1
CDR3: CASSYGQDAYNEQFF
DNA: TGTGCCAGCAGCTACGGACAGGACGCCTACAATGAGCAGTTCTTC

D: .
size: few
V: TRBV6-1
J: TRBJ1-1
CDR3: CASSDWRNTEAFF
DNA: TGTGCCAGCAGTGATTGGCGAAACACTGAAGCTTTCTTT

D: .
size: .
V: TRBV15
J: TRBJ2-1
CDR3: CATSGDNEQFF
DNA: TGTGCCACCAGCGGAGACAATGAGCAGTTCTTC

D: .
size: .
V: TRBV7-9
J: TRBJ1-2
CDR3: CASSLYITGNYGYTF
DNA: TGTGCCAGCAGCTTATACATCACAGGGAACTATGGCTACACCTTC

D: TRBD1
size: .
V: TRBV4-1
J: TRBJ1-1
CDR3: CASSQGQGAITEAFF
DNA: TGCGCCAGCAGCCAAGGACAGGGGGCGATCACTGAAGCTTTCTTT

D: .
size: few
V: TRBV19
J: TRBJ2-1
CDR3: CASSTPIGGLRDSYNEQFF
DNA: TGTGCCAGTAGTACACCGATTGGGGGTTTACGGGACTCCTACAATGAGCAGTTCTTC

D: .
size: .
V: TRBV27
J: TRBJ1-1
CDR3: CASSWGGGQAAFF
DNA: TGTGCCAGCAGTTGGGGGGGGGGGCAGGCAGCTTTCTTT

D: .
size: once
V: TRBV4-1
J: TRBJ2-7
CDR3: CASSQDDSPYEQYF
DNA: TGCGCCAGCAGCCAAGACGACAGCCCCTACGAGCAGTACTTC

D: .
size: few
V: TRBV6-1
J: TRBJ2-7
CDR3: CASRPFQGYEQYF
DNA: TGTGCCAGCAGGCCTTTCCAGGGATACGAGCAGTACTTC

D: TRBD1
size: medium-sized
V: TRBV7-2
J: TRBJ1-6
CDR3: CASSLTPGQGSPLHF
DNA: TGTGCCAGCAGCTTAACACCGGGACAGGGTTCACCCCTCCACTTT

D: TRBD1
size: .
V: TRBV12-3/TRBV12-4
J: TRBJ2-5
CDR3: CASSPGQGAWETQYF
DNA: TGTGCCAGCAGTCCCGGACAGGGGGCTTGGGAGACCCAGTACTTC

D: TRBD1
size: .
V: TRBV19
J: TRBJ1-1
CDR3: CASSGTGRVEAFF
DNA: TGTGCCAGTAGCGGGACAGGTCGGGTTGAAGCTTTCTTT

D: TRBD2
size: .
V: TRBV5-4
J: TRBJ2-1
CDR3: CASRISGRAFNEQFF
DNA: TGTGCCAGCAGGATTAGCGGGAGGGCCTTCAATGAGCAGTTCTTC

D: TRBD1
size: .
V: TRBV19
J: TRBJ2-1
CDR3: CASSIGGRGPYNEQFF
DNA: TGTGCCAGTAGTATCGGGGGCAGGGGGCCCTACAATGAGCAGTTCTTC

D: .
size: few
V: TRBV7-2
J: TRBJ2-1
CDR3: CASSRGGADEQFF
DNA: TGTGCCAGCAGCCGCGGTGGCGCGGATGAGCAGTTCTTC

D: .
size: .
V: TRBV7-8
J: TRBJ2-3
CDR3: CASSPFDRGGLADTQYF
DNA: TGTGCCAGCAGCCCATTTGACAGGGGAGGGCTGGCAGATACGCAGTATTTT

D: TRBD2
size: .
V: TRBV7-3
J: TRBJ2-7
CDR3: CASSLSGAGGPLDEQYF
DNA: TGTGCCAGCAGCTTATCCGGAGCGGGAGGGCCGTTGGACGAGCAGTACTTC

D: TRBD2
size: many
V: TRBV7-2
J: TRBJ2-5
CDR3: CASSRSSGAGGETQYF
DNA: TGTGCCAGCAGCCGAAGTTCCGGGGCGGGAGGCGAGACCCAGTACTTC

D: .
size: many
V: TRBV28
J: TRBJ2-7
CDR3: CASSWGVYEQYF
DNA: TGTGCCAGCAGTTGGGGAGTGTACGAGCAGTACTTC

D: .
size: .
V: TRBV20-1
J: TRBJ2-1
CDR3: CSASGTSGEQFF
DNA: TGCAGTGCTAGCGGGACTTCTGGTGAGCAGTTCTTC

D: .
size: .
V: TRBV5-5
J: TRBJ2-5
CDR3: CASSVTGSGETQYF
DNA: TGTGCCAGCAGCGTTACAGGGAGCGGAGAGACCCAGTACTTC

D: TRBD2
size: .
V: TRBV27
J: TRBJ2-2
CDR3: CASSPLTSGRENGELFF
DNA: TGTGCCAGCAGTCCCCTGACTAGCGGGAGGGAGAACGGGGAGCTGTTTTTT

D: .
size: few
V: TRBV18
J: TRBJ2-1
CDR3: CASSPRSRYNEQFF
DNA: TGTGCCAGCTCACCTCGCTCCCGTTACAATGAGCAGTTCTTC

D: .
size: few
V: TRBV19
J: TRBJ1-5
CDR3: CASLGRDSNQPQHF
DNA: TGTGCCTCTTTGGGACGAGATAGCAATCAGCCCCAGCATTTT

D: .
size: .
V: TRBV7-9
J: TRBJ2-3
CDR3: CASSFIREGTQYF
DNA: TGTGCCAGCAGCTTCATCCGGGAAGGTACGCAGTATTTT

D: TRBD1
size: .
V: TRBV10-3
J: TRBJ1-1
CDR3: CAINPDRATEAFF
DNA: TGTGCCATCAATCCGGACAGGGCCACTGAAGCTTTCTTT

D: .
size: few
V: TRBV4-1
J: TRBJ1-4
CDR3: CASSQSRLTNEKLFF
DNA: TGCGCCAGCAGCCAAAGCCGGTTAACTAATGAAAAACTGTTTTTT

D: TRBD1
size: .
V: TRBV19
J: TRBJ1-2
CDR3: CASSIDHRGAYGYTF
DNA: TGTGCCAGTAGTATAGACCACAGGGGGGCATATGGCTACACCTTC

D: TRBD2
size: many
V: TRBV10-3
J: TRBJ2-1
CDR3: CAIKNLAGLEDEQFF
DNA: TGTGCCATCAAAAATCTAGCGGGCCTCGAGGATGAGCAGTTCTTC

D: .
size: once
V: TRBV10-3
J: TRBJ2-1
CDR3: CAISDSDDNEQFF
DNA: TGTGCCATCAGTGACTCGGATGACAATGAGCAGTTCTTC

D: .
size: .
V: TRBV19
J: TRBJ2-1
CDR3: CASRLVSANEQFF
DNA: TGTGCCAGTAGGTTGGTTTCGGCAAATGAGCAGTTCTTC

D: .
size: .
V: TRBV19
J: TRBJ1-1
CDR3: CASSKDGVTEAFF
DNA: TGTGCCAGTAGTAAGGACGGGGTCACTGAAGCTTTCTTT

D: TRBD2
size: .
V: TRBV6-1
J: TRBJ2-5
CDR3: CASSEMGGRETQYF
DNA: TGTGCCAGCAGTGAAATGGGAGGGCGAGAGACCCAGTACTTC

D: .
size: .
V: TRBV6-2/TRBV6-3
J: TRBJ2-1
CDR3: CASSGAVSGNEQFF
DNA: TGTGCCAGCAGCGGAGCGGTTAGTGGTAATGAGCAGTTCTTC

D: TRBD1
size: .
V: TRBV6-4
J: TRBJ1-4
CDR3: CASSTGGSNEKLFF
DNA: TGTGCCAGCAGCACAGGGGGGAGTAATGAAAAACTGTTTTTT

D: .
size: .
V: TRBV20-1
J: TRBJ1-4
CDR3: CSAPIAEGSEKLFF
DNA: TGCAGTGCTCCTATAGCCGAGGGAAGTGAAAAACTGTTTTTT

D: TRBD2
size: .
V: TRBV20-1
J: TRBJ2-1
CDR3: CSVSGRRNEQFF
DNA: TGCAGTGTTAGCGGGAGGAGGAATGAGCAGTTCTTC

D: .
size: .
V: TRBV9
J: TRBJ2-7
CDR3: CASSVVPTTGEQYF
DNA: TGTGCCAGCAGCGTAGTTCCTACTACTGGGGAGCAGTACTTC

D: .
size: .
V: TRBV7-9
J: TRBJ1-2
CDR3: CASSLEGVARGSASYGYTF
DNA: TGTGCCAGCAGCTTAGAGGGGGTCGCAAGGGGCAGTGCCAGCTATGGCTACACCTTC

D: TRBD1
size: many
V: TRBV6-1
J: TRBJ2-1
CDR3: CASRRTGGEQFF
DNA: TGTGCCAGCAGGCGAACAGGGGGTGAGCAGTTCTTC

D: .
size: .
V: TRBV7-9
J: TRBJ2-2
CDR3: CASSPGETNTGELFF
DNA: TGTGCCAGCAGCCCGGGAGAAACGAACACCGGGGAGCTGTTTTTT

D: TRBD2
size: .
V: TRBV6-5
J: TRBJ2-5
CDR3: CASSYGSAGEETQCF
DNA: TGTGCCAGCAGTTACGGCTCAGCGGGAGAGGAGACCCAGTGCTTC

D: TRBD1
size: few
V: TRBV28
J: TRBJ2-2
CDR3: CASSLRDRVTGELFF
DNA: TGTGCCAGCAGTTTACGGGACAGGGTCACCGGGGAGCTGTTTTTT

D: TRBD1
size: once
V: TRBV20-1
J: TRBJ2-1
CDR3: CSAGLQGNEQFF
DNA: TGCAGTGCTGGCCTACAGGGGAATGAGCAGTTCTTC

D: .
size: .
V: TRBV12-3/TRBV12-4
J: TRBJ1-2
CDR3: CASSFLPRAGGDYGYTF
DNA: TGTGCCAGCAGTTTTTTACCTAGGGCGGGGGGCGACTATGGCTACACCTTC